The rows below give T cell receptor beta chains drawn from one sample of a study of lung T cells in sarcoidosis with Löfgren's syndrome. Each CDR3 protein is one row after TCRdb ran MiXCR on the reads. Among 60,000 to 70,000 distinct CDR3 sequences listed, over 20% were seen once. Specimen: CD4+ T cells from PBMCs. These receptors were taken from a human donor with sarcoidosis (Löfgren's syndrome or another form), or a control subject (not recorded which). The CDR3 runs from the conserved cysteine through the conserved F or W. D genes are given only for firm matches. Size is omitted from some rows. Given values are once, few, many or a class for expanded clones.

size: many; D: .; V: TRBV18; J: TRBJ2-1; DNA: TGTGCCAGCTCACCAGGGGTCAGCTACAATGAGCAGTTCTTC; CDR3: CASSPGVSYNEQFF
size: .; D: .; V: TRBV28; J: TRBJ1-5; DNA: TGTGCCAGCAGTTTAGAAGGCGGAGGGGGAGGTCAGCCCCAGCATTTT; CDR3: CASSLEGGGGGQPQHF
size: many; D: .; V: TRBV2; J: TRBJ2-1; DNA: TGTGCCAGCAGTGAGTTTCAGGAGCAGTTCTTC; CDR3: CASSEFQEQFF
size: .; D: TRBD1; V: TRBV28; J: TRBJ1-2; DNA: TGTGCCGGCGGGGACAGAGGGGTTAACTATGGCTACACCTTC; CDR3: CAGGDRGVNYGYTF
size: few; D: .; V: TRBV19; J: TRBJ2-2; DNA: TGTGCCAGTAGTATCGGCCACAGGTCGAACACCGGGGAGCTGTTTTTT; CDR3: CASSIGHRSNTGELFF
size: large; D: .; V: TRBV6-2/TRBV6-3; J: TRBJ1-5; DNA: TGTGCCAGCCACGATCCAAGTCCGAATATGATCAATCAGCCCCAGCATTTT; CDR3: CASHDPSPNMINQPQHF
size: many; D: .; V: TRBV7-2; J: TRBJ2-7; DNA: TGTGCCAGCAGCTTAGCGGTGACAGACTACGAGCAGTACTTC; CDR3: CASSLAVTDYEQYF
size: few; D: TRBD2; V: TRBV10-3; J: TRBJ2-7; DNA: TGCGCCATCAGTGTAGGACTAGCGGCCCACGAGCAGTACTTC; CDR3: CAISVGLAAHEQYF
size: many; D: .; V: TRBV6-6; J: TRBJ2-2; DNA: TGTGCCAGCAGTTACTCGATTGGGGCGGGGTTGAACACCGGGGAGCTGTTTTTT; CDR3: CASSYSIGAGLNTGELFF
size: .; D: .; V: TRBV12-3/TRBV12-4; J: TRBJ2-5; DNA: TGTGCCAGCAGGTCGGTACTCCAAGAGACCCAGTACTTC; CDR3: CASRSVLQETQYF
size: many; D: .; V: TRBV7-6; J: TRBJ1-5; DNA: TGTGCCAGCAGCCGGAAACAGGGTCCCGATCAGCCCCAGCATTTT; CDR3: CASSRKQGPDQPQHF
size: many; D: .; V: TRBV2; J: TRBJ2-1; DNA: TGTGCCAGCAGTGCAGCCCCAGGATCCTACAATGAGCAGTTCTTC; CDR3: CASSAAPGSYNEQFF
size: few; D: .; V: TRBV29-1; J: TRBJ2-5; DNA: TGCAGCGTTCGGTCATCAGTTCAAGAGACCCAGTACTTC; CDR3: CSVRSSVQETQYF
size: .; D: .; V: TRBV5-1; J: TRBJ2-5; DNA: TGCGCCAGCAGCTCAGGAGGGGCCCCCCAAGAGACCCAGTACTTC; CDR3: CASSSGGAPQETQYF
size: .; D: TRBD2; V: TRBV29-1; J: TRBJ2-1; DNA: TGCAGCGTTCCGCCCCCACGACTAGCAGGCGAGCAGTTCTTC; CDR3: CSVPPPRLAGEQFF
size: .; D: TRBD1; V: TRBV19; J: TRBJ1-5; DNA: TGTGCCAGTGGACAGGGGCAACATAGCAATCAGCCCCAGCATTTT; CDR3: CASGQGQHSNQPQHF
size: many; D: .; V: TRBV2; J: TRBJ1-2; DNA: TGTGCCAGCAGTGAAGGACCGGGGAGGGGCTACACCTTC; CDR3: CASSEGPGRGYTF
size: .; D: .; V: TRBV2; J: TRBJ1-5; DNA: TGTGCCAGCAGTGGAACGTTCTCAGGGGGCAATCAGCCCCAGCATTTT; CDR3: CASSGTFSGGNQPQHF
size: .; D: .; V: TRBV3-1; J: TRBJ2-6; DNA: TGTGCCAGCAAAACGACAGCACCTTCTGGGGCCAACGTCCTGACTTTC; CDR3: CASKTTAPSGANVLTF
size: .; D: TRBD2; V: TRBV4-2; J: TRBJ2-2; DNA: TGTGCCGGCAGCCAAGATGTCCTAGCGGGAGGGTCCGGGGAGCTGTTTTTT; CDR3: CAGSQDVLAGGSGELFF
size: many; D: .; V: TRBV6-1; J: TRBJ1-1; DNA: TGTGCCAGCAAACGATCGTTGAACACTGAAGCTTTCTTT; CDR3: CASKRSLNTEAFF
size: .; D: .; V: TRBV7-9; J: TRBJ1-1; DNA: TGTGCCAGCAGCTGGGGACGGAACACTGAAGCTTTCTTT; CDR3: CASSWGRNTEAFF
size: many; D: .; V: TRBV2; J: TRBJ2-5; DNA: TGTGCCAGCAGTGATTGGACTTCCCCAGAGACCCAGTACTTC; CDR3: CASSDWTSPETQYF
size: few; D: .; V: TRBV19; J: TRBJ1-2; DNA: TGTGCCAGTAGTGAGACTAACTATGGCTACACCTTC; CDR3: CASSETNYGYTF
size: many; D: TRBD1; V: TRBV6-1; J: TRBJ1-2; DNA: TGTGCCAGCAGTGAAGTACCACAGGGGGCGCGTGGCTACACCTTC; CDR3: CASSEVPQGARGYTF